The T cell receptor (beta chain) described here comes from a study of CD8+CD57+ T cells in acquired aplastic anemia. Study summary: Sorted CD4+ and CD8+ cells gave a mean 3.2 ug DNA, range about 0.19 to 27.4 ug. Study findings and constraints: Patients did not significantly differ from controls in CD8+ Simpson's diversity.

The patients chosen for sequencing had shown expansion of CD8+CD57+ cells (detected by flow cytometry). The blood sampling took place in patients who had so far received no therapy. Germline CDR1 and CDR2: ENHRY and SYGVKD. The CDR3 has 14 residues. V was pared by 0 bases and J by 1 base, with 4 bases between. Genomic DNA templated the TCR beta VDJ and CDR3 profiling. TCRdb re-analysed the reads in MiXCR, keeping a single row per CDR3 protein. Found here are about 160,000 distinct CDR3 sequences, less than 50% of them singletons; the top ten hold around 3.2%. In the case of this clonotype: Antigen specificity is unknown.

This TCR was sampled from a human donor with aplastic anemia. V gene TRBV10-3 combines with J gene TRBJ1-5; D uncertain. Sequencing input: sorted CD4+, CD8+, or CD8+CD57+ T cells (not recorded which) from PBMCs. Here the CDR3 reads CAISESYSNQPQHF. The CDR3 DNA reads as TGTGCCATCAGTGAGTCTTACAGCAATCAGCCCCAGCATTTT.